These 24 T cell receptor beta chains originate from one sample sequenced in a study of shared clonotypes between healthy human individuals. The method was immunoSEQ multiplex PCR; TCRdb's version includes in-frame clones alone and lacks a portion of them. The table records over a million clones, 95% to 99% of them present only once. The source material was naive CD4+ T cells sorted from blood. This sample's subset: CD45RA+ positively selected. These TCRs come from a young man in good health.

The rearrangement links TRBV5-5 to TRBJ2-2; 9 nucleotides agree with TRBD1. Per germline, CDR1 SGHKS and CDR2 YYEKEE (reference sequence). The CDR3 contains 17 residues. Trimming removed 2 bases from V and 1 base from J; junction bases left unmatched: 6. CDR3 amino acids: CASSLRTGQGNTGELFF. The CDR3 nucleotides are TGTGCCAGCAGCTTACGAACGGGACAGGGGAACACCGGGGAGCTGTTTTTT. Looking up the rest from reference TRBV5-5 and TRBJ2-2 gives the full variable domain: DAGVTQSPTHLIKTRGQQVTLRCSPISGHKSVSWYQQVLGQGPQFIFQYYEKEERGRGNFPDRFSARQFPNYSSELNVNALLLGDSALYLCASSLRTGQGNTGELFFGEGSRLTVL.

The V gene is TRBV7-2, the J gene TRBJ2-3; D is ambiguous. Trimming took 4 bases from V and 5 from J, leaving 10 bases between them. Per germline, CDR1 SGHTA and CDR2 FQGNSA. The CDR3 totals 13 residues. The CDR3 nucleotides are TGTGCCAGCAGCTCTAGTCCGGAAGATACGCAGTATTTT. Its protein product is CASSSSPEDTQYF.

Only one count was recorded for this clone. The rearrangement joins TRBV18 to TRBJ2-1; no clear D. Germline V gives CDR1 KGHSH, CDR2 LQKENI. The V and J ends lost 2 bases and 10 bases respectively, with 15 bases between them. CDR3 size: 14 residues. DNA for the CDR3: TGTGCCAGCTCACCAGAAACCGGCCCGTGGGAGCAGTTCTTC. Its translation is CASSPETGPWEQFF.

V gene TRBV19 combines with J gene TRBJ2-7; D gene uncertain. This CDR3 spans 14 amino acids. V shed 4 bases and J shed 3 bases, with 13 bases lying between them. Looked up from germline, CDR1 is LNHDA and CDR2 is SQIVND (reference sequence). The CDR3: CASSKPLDYYEQYF. CDR3 nucleotide sequence: TGTGCCAGTAGTAAACCTCTAGATTACTACGAGCAGTACTTC.

The chain combines TRBV6-5 with TRBJ2-3; possible D gene TRBD2, 5 bases. Trimming stripped 5 bases from V and 6 bases from J, with 15 bases between. The CDR3 is made up of 14 amino acids. Germline loops: CDR1 MNHEY, CDR2 SVGAGI. The CDR3, as DNA: TGTGCCAGCAGTAGCTTAATAGCGAGCGATACGCAGTATTTT. Amino acid sequence: CASSSLIASDTQYF.

The V and J genes are TRBV6-5 and TRBJ2-7; tentative D call: TRBD1 (6 bases). This CDR3 is built from 15 residues. CDR1 MNHEY and CDR2 SVGAGI come from the germline V gene. V was trimmed by 6 bases and J by 6 bases, leaving 21 bases between them. The CDR3 region has the DNA TGTGCCAGCAGGCGACGGTCATCAGGGGTAGGCGAGCAGTACTTC. It translates to CASRRRSSGVGEQYF.

The chain carries TRBV5-4 and TRBJ1-2; D is unclear. V was clipped by 0 bases and J by 0 bases, with 9 bases between them. Germline values: CDR1 SGHNT, CDR2 YYREEE (reference sequence). This CDR3 is built from 15 residues. This CDR3 reads CASSLVSVPNYGYTF. The DNA of the CDR3 is TGTGCCAGCAGCTTGGTGTCGGTTCCTAACTATGGCTACACCTTC.

CDR3: CASRLWTTWDEQFF. For the CDR3, the DNA is TGCGCCAGCAGGCTATGGACGACCTGGGATGAGCAGTTCTTC. This rearrangement joins TRBV5-1 to TRBJ2-1; D unclear. Germline-derived CDR1 and CDR2 are SGHRS and YFSETQ. Trimming cost V 5 bases and J 8 bases, with 17 bases left between them. CDR3 size: 14 residues. Filled out from reference TRBV5-1 and TRBJ2-1, the complete variable domain reads KAGVTQTPRYLIKTRGQQVTLSCSPISGHRSVSWYQQTPGQGLQFLFEYFSETQRNKGNFPGRFSGRQFSNSRSEMNVSTLELGDSALYLCASRLWTTWDEQFFGPGTRLTVL.

This sequence joins TRBV15 and TRBJ2-1; tentatively, D is TRBD2 (5 bases). Per germline, CDR1 LNHNV and CDR2 YYDKDF (reference sequence). This CDR3 comprises 14 residues. V lost 0 bases and J 10 bases, leaving 13 bases between the germline ends. The CDR3 DNA is TGTGCCACCAGCAGAGATCTGGCTAGCTCGGAGCAGTTCTTC. Residues: CATSRDLASSEQFF.

DNA of the CDR3: TGTGCCATAAAAGACAGGAACTCCTACGAGCAGTACTTC. It yields the protein CAIKDRNSYEQYF. This rearrangement joins TRBV10-3 to TRBJ2-7, with a tentative D call TRBD1 (6 bases). Germline values: CDR1 ENHRY, CDR2 SYGVKD. This CDR3 has 13 amino acids. The V and J ends lost 9 bases and 0 bases respectively, with 12 bases between them.

The V and J genes are TRBV19 and TRBJ2-7, with 8 bases matching TRBD1. V gave up 6 bases and J gave up 8 bases; unmatched junction bases: 3. Germline assignment: CDR1 LNHDA and CDR2 SQIVND (reference sequence). CDR3 size: 11 residues. The CDR3 coding sequence is TGTGCCAGTAGAGACAGGGGTAAGCAGTACTTC. Amino acids: CASRDRGKQYF.

The rearrangement joins TRBV7-9 to TRBJ2-3; tentatively, D is TRBD2 (7 bases). From germline, CDR1 is SEHNR and CDR2 FQNEAQ (reference sequence). V was pared by 5 bases and J by 2 bases, with 14 bases between. This CDR3 spans 15 amino acids. CDR3 in DNA: TGTGCCAGCAGCGTACAGGGAGGGGACACAGATACGCAGTATTTT. Amino acids: CASSVQGGDTDTQYF.

V is TRBV7-6 and J is TRBJ2-1, with D possibly matching TRBD2 (6 bases). Germline V gene sequence: CDR1 SGHVS, CDR2 FNYEAQ. The CDR3 covers 13 residues. V was cut by 2 bases and J by 9 bases, with 11 bases left in between. CDR3 protein: CASSLRGGTEQFF. CDR3 bases: TGTGCCAGCAGCTTACGTGGGGGGACTGAGCAGTTCTTC.

This clone was observed once. The CDR3 reads CSVEIGNTIYF. CDR3 nucleotides: TGCAGCGTTGAAATTGGAAACACCATATATTTT. This chain links TRBV29-1 with TRBJ1-3; D is unclear. In germline, CDR1 is SQVTM, CDR2 ANQGSEA. Trimming removed 2 bases at V and 3 bases at J, with 2 bases between. CDR3 length: 11 amino acids.

V gene TRBV5-1 combines with J gene TRBJ1-2; weak D call: TRBD1 (5 bases). CDR1 SGHRS and CDR2 YFSETQ come from the germline V gene. The CDR3 is 15 residues long. V lost 4 bases to trimming and J lost 3 bases, with 16 bases between them. In DNA, the CDR3 is TGCGCCAGCAGCCCTTCGTTAGGGGATGACTATGGCTACACCTTC. This gives the protein CASSPSLGDDYGYTF. The full variable domain, its missing parts supplied by reference TRBV5-1 and TRBJ1-2, is KAGVTQTPRYLIKTRGQQVTLSCSPISGHRSVSWYQQTPGQGLQFLFEYFSETQRNKGNFPGRFSGRQFSNSRSEMNVSTLELGDSALYLCASSPSLGDDYGYTFGSGTRLTVV.

This clone was observed a single time. CDR3 region: CASSLKPSGQPYEQYF. The DNA of the CDR3 is TGTGCCAGCAGCTTAAAGCCGTCGGGACAACCATACGAGCAGTACTTC. The V and J genes are TRBV7-6 and TRBJ2-7, with D maybe TRBD1 (6 bases). This CDR3 is 16 amino acids long. The V gene's germline CDR1 is SGHVS and CDR2 FNYEAQ. The V gene lost 2 bases and the J gene lost 4 bases, with 18 bases spanning the gap.

This clone was seen just once. Other DNA sequences in the same sample also yield this CDR3. This sequence joins TRBV5-1 and TRBJ2-2; 8 bases map to TRBD1. This CDR3 region has 15 residues. Germline V gene data show CDR1 as SGHRS and CDR2 as YFSETQ. V shed 4 bases and J 4 bases; nucleotides not matched to a gene: 6. This chain's CDR3 is CASSSRTGLTGELFF. CDR3 sequence (DNA): TGCGCCAGCAGCAGCAGGACAGGGCTCACCGGGGAGCTGTTTTTT.

The chain links TRBV7-9 to TRBJ2-7; D is uncertain. The CDR3 is made up of 14 amino acids. Germline CDR1 SEHNR, CDR2 FQNEAQ (reference sequence). V lost 6 bases to trimming and J lost 0 bases, with 12 bases between them. The CDR3 coding sequence is TGTGCCAGCAGTCTCACGGCCGGCTCCTACGAGCAGTACTTC. Amino acid sequence: CASSLTAGSYEQYF.

The chain carries TRBV2 and TRBJ1-3; tentative D call: TRBD1 (5 bases). The CDR3 is 13 amino acids. The germline gives CDR1 SNHLY, CDR2 FYNNEI. Trimming removed 3 bases at V and 2 bases at J, with 5 bases between. The CDR3 is CASSDRAGNTIYF. The CDR3 DNA reads TGTGCCAGCAGTGACAGGGCTGGAAACACCATATATTTT.

The CDR3 is CASSVESGPTYEQYF. The CDR3 DNA follows: TGTGCCAGCAGCGTAGAGTCCGGGCCGACCTACGAGCAGTACTTC. This chain joins TRBV9 and TRBJ2-7; no definite D call. The CDR3 is 15 amino acids. Germline V gene sequence: CDR1 SGDLS, CDR2 YYNGEE. The V end lost 0 bases, the J end lost 2 bases, and 12 bases lay between the germline ends.

V usage is TRBV18 and J usage is TRBJ2-7; 7 bases agree with TRBD1. Trimming cost V 3 bases and J 4 bases; bases outside gene matches: 3. Germline V gene sequence: CDR1 KGHSH, CDR2 LQKENI. This CDR3 has 13 residues. The CDR3 DNA reads TGTGCCAGCTCACCGGGACAGCAATACGAGCAGTACTTC. It specifies CASSPGQQYEQYF.

V usage is TRBV14 and J usage is TRBJ2-5, with 11 bases that match TRBD2. Trimming removed 0 bases from V and 5 bases from J; junction bases left unmatched: 17. The CDR3 totals 20 residues. Germline V gives CDR1 SGHDN, CDR2 FVKESK. The CDR3, as DNA: TGTGCCAGCAGCCAAGAAGGGGGGGGGACTAGCGGACTTTGGAGTGAGACCCAGTACTTC. This sequence encodes CASSQEGGGTSGLWSETQYF.

This clone has just one count. The gene calls are TRBV6-1 and TRBJ2-1; D is ambiguous. From germline, CDR1 is MNHNS and CDR2 SASEGT. Trimming took off 1 base at V and 5 bases at J, with 15 bases between the two ends. The CDR3 loop spans 16 amino acids. CDR3 amino acids: CASSEVAGVPDNEQFF. The DNA for the CDR3 is TGTGCCAGCAGTGAAGTAGCAGGAGTCCCCGACAATGAGCAGTTCTTC.

The rearrangement joins TRBV7-8 to TRBJ2-7; the D is unclear. Deletions cut 4 bases from V and 7 bases from J, with 17 bases between. Germline assignment: CDR1 SGHVS and CDR2 FQNEAQ. The CDR3 runs 14 residues. The CDR3 nucleotides read TGTGCCAGCAGCTCCCGCCCACCCCCCGAGGAGCAGTACTTC. Protein product: CASSSRPPPEEQYF.